One and the same sample provided the 4 T cell receptor beta chains below, sequenced in a study of blood T cell repertoires in COVID-19. The assay was immunoSEQ multiplex PCR, and TCRdb's table has in-frame clones only and misses some. The sample lists about 240,000 clones, around 88% occurring once. Material for sequencing was PBMCs or T cells enriched from blood (not recorded which). These receptors all come from a woman aged 40 to 50 with acute COVID-19.

V and J are TRBV5-1 and TRBJ1-6, with D tentatively TRBD1 (5 bases). Germline CDR1 and CDR2: SGHRS and YFSETQ. This CDR3 spans 17 amino acids. The V end lost 0 bases, the J end lost 6 bases, and 16 bases lay between the germline ends. CDR3 loop: CASSLGGSTSVNSPLHF. CDR3 nucleotides: TGCGCCAGCAGCTTGGGGGGCAGCACCTCGGTTAATTCACCCCTCCACTTT.

V and J are TRBV9 and TRBJ2-7; possible D gene TRBD2, 6 bases. V was shortened by 0 bases and J by 2 bases, with 9 bases between the two germline ends. The CDR3 covers 14 residues. CDR1 is SGDLS, CDR2 YYNGEE, per germline. As DNA, the CDR3 is TGTGCCAGCAGCGTAGAGGAGGGGCCCTACGAGCAGTACTTC. This encodes CASSVEEGPYEQYF.

The chain uses TRBV11-2 and TRBJ1-6; TRBD1 aligns across 8 bases. Germline assignment: CDR1 SGHAT and CDR2 FQNNGV. Trimming removed 3 bases from V and 10 bases from J; junction bases left unmatched: 11. The CDR3 sequence is 16 residues long. The DNA for the CDR3 is TGTGCCAGCAGCTTGGTTTCCAGGGGGCTTGGATCACCCCTCCACTTT. It codes for CASSLVSRGLGSPLHF.

The V gene is TRBV14, the J gene TRBJ1-6; D is uncertain. V was shortened by 4 bases and J by 6 bases, with 7 bases between the two germline ends. There are 13 residues in the CDR3. Germline CDR1 is SGHDN and CDR2 is FVKESK. The CDR3 DNA reads as TGTGCCAGCAGCCTAGACTCTAATTCACCCCTCCACTTT. Residues: CASSLDSNSPLHF.